These 9 T cell receptor beta chains originate from one sample sequenced in a study of T cells in Graves' hyperthyroidism and ophthalmopathy. TCR beta CDR3 regions were amplified from RNA. The study used the HTBI primer set for a first-round RT-PCR of the TCR CDR3. TCRdb redid the calling of the multiplex PCR reads with MiXCR, one entry per CDR3 protein. The sample holds nearly 750,000 distinct CDR3 sequences, about 35% seen once. The specimen was blood. The receptors were sampled from a woman between 35 and 50 years old with Graves' hyperthyroidism.

This sequence joins TRBV25-1 and TRBJ1-2; TRBD1 matches at 9 bases. Losses at the gene ends were 7 bases for V and 2 bases for J; bases not matched to a gene: 5. The germline V gene encodes CDR1 MGHDK and CDR2 SYGVNS. CDR3 size: 14 residues. CDR3 region: CASKPGQGNYGYTF. CDR3 nucleotides: TGTGCCAGCAAGCCGGGACAGGGCAACTATGGCTACACCTTC.

This clonotype occurred many times. CDR3 bases: TGTGCCAGCAGTGCACAGGGGGAAGGCTACACCTTC. It codes for CASSAQGEGYTF. The rearrangement links TRBV6-1 to TRBJ1-2, with 8 positions matching TRBD1. Germline assignment: CDR1 MNHNS and CDR2 SASEGT. The CDR3 extends over 12 amino acids. The ends lost 4 bases at V and 8 bases at J; junction bases unmatched: 3.

The chain combines TRBV7-9 with TRBJ1-2; 10 nucleotides align to TRBD1. Germline-derived CDR1 and CDR2 are SEHNR and FQNEAQ (reference sequence). The J segment lost 6 bases and the V segment lost 3 bases, leaving 13 bases of the junction unmatched. The CDR3 covers 17 residues. CDR3 residues: CASSFYFKTGGRDGYTF. CDR3 DNA sequence: TGTGCCAGCAGCTTTTATTTTAAGACAGGGGGCAGAGATGGCTACACCTTC.

The V and J genes are TRBV28 and TRBJ2-7, with 7 bases matching TRBD1. V was clipped by 3 bases and J by 2 bases; unmatched bases: 7. CDR3 length equals 15 residues. The germline CDR1 and CDR2 sequences are MDHEN and SYDVKM. Here the CDR3 DNA reads TGTGCCAGCAGTTTCCTCGGGACAGATACCTACGAGCAGTACTTC. This encodes CASSFLGTDTYEQYF.

As to this clonotype: The CDR3 ends on some other residue instead of the conserved phenylalanine or tryptophan, so this is likely a read error. The chain joins TRBV7-2 to TRBJ1-1; D gene ambiguous. The CDR3 covers 13 residues. Germline loops: CDR1 SGHTA, CDR2 FQGNSA. Trimming shortened V by 5 bases and J by 4 bases, and 11 bases separated the two germline ends. CDR3 amino acids: CASSDQLGTEAFL. In DNA form, the CDR3 reads TGTGCCAGCAGCGATCAACTGGGCACTGAAGCTTTCCTT.

The rearrangement links TRBV29-1 to TRBJ1-5; D call uncertain. This CDR3 has 15 amino acids. Germline V lookup: CDR1 SQVTM, CDR2 ANQGSEA. Trimming cost V 0 bases and J 1 base, with 10 bases left between them. This chain's CDR3 is CSVEDFQDSNQPQHF. In DNA form, the CDR3 reads TGCAGCGTTGAAGACTTCCAGGACAGCAATCAGCCCCAGCATTTT.

This clonotype occurred many times. The V and J genes are TRBV7-2 and TRBJ1-1, with 9 bases fitting TRBD1. Trimming took 5 bases from V and 4 from J; bases not matched to a gene: 5. This CDR3 region has 14 residues. CDR1 and CDR2 from the germline V gene are SGHTA and FQGNSA. In DNA, the CDR3 is TGTGCCAGCAGCCGGGACAGGGTAACCACTGAAGCTTTCTTT. This encodes CASSRDRVTTEAFF.

This clonotype was seen many times. The rearrangement uses TRBV10-3 and TRBJ1-2; D remains unclear. Germline-derived CDR1 and CDR2 are ENHRY and SYGVKD. Trimming took 7 bases from V and 0 from J, leaving 9 bases between them. The CDR3 extends over 13 amino acids. The CDR3 coding sequence is TGTGCCATCACTCCAGAGACTAACTATGGCTACACCTTC. It yields the protein CAITPETNYGYTF.

Notes on this clonotype: One end of the junction is discordant with germline, which a read error may explain. The J gene is TRBJ1-4, the V gene TRBV20-1; the D is unclear. Looked up from germline, CDR1 is DFQATT and CDR2 is SNEGSKA (reference sequence). The CDR3 contains 8 residues. CDR3 in DNA: TGCAGTGCTGAGGAAGGCTCTTTT. It codes for CSAEEGSF.